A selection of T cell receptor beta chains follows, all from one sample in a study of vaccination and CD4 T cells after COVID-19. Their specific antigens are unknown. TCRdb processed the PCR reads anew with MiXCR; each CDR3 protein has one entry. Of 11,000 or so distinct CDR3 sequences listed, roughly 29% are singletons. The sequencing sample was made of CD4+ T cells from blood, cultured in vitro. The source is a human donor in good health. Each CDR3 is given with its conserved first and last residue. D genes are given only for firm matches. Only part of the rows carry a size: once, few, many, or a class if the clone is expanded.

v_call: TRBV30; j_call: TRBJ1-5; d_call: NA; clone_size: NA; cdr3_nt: TGTGCCTGGAGCGAAGATAGCAATCAGCCCCAGCATTTT; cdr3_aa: CAWSEDSNQPQHF
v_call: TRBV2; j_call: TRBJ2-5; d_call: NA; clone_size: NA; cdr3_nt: TGTGCCAGCAGTGAATCCGGCGCTACGGGAGAGACCCAGTACTTC; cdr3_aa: CASSESGATGETQYF
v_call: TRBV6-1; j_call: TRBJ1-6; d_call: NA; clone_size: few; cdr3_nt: TGTGCCAGTAGTCAGGGTCAGGATTCACCCCTCCACTTT; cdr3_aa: CASSQGQDSPLHF
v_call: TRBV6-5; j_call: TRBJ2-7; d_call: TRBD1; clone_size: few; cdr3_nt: TGTGCCAGCAGTTACGGACAGGGGGCGTCGAGCTACGAGCAGTACTTC; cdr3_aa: CASSYGQGASSYEQYF
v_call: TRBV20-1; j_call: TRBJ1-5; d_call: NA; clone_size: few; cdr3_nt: TGCAGTGCTAAGGACAGACAAGGGTATAGCAATCAGCCCCAGCATTTT; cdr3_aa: CSAKDRQGYSNQPQHF
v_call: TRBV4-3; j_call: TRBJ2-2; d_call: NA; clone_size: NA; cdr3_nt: TGCGCCAGCAGCCAAGAAAGGCCCCTAGCGTCGAACACCGGGGAGCTGTTTTTT; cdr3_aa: CASSQERPLASNTGELFF
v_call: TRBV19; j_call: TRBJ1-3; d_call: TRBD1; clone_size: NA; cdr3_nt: TGTGCCAGTAGTCCGTCAGGACAGGGATTCTTTGGAAACACCATATATTTT; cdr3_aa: CASSPSGQGFFGNTIYF
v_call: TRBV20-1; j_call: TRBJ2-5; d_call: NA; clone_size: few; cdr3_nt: TGCAGTGCTAGATCCCGAGGGCCTATCCCGGAGACCCAGTACTTC; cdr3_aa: CSARSRGPIPETQYF
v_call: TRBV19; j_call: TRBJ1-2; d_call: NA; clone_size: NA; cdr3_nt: TGTGCCAGTAGTATGGGTGCTCGCTACACCTTC; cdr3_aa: CASSMGARYTF
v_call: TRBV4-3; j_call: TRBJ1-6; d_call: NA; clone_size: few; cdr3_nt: TGCGCCAGCAGCCTCGGGACGCAAAATTCGCCCCTCCACTTT; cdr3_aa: CASSLGTQNSPLHF
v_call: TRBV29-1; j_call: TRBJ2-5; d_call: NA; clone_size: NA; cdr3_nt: TGCAGCGTTGAGGTAGTCTCGGGGGAGACCCAGTACTTC; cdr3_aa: CSVEVVSGETQYF
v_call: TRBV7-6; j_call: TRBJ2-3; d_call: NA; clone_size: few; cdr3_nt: TGTGCCAGCAGCTTCGGAGATGTGGGACAGACGGGAGGGAGGGGGACAGATACGCAGTATTTT; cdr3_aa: CASSFGDVGQTGGRGTDTQYF
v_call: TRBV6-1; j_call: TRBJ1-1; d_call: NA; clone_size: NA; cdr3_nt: TGTGCCAGCAGCAACGGACGGACTGAAGCTTTCTTT; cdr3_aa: CASSNGRTEAFF
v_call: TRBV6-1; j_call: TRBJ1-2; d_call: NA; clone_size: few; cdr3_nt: TGTGCCAGCAGCGACAGCACGGGAAACTATGGCTACACCTTC; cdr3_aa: CASSDSTGNYGYTF
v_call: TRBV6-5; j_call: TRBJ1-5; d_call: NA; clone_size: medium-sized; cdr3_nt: TGTGCCAGCAGTTACTCTCTTATGGGGGATAATCAGCCCCAGCATTTT; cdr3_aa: CASSYSLMGDNQPQHF
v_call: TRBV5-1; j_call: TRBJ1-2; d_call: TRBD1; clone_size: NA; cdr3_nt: TGCGCCAGCAGCTTGACGTCCGGACAGGGGAACCGGCGGTACACCTTC; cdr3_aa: CASSLTSGQGNRRYTF
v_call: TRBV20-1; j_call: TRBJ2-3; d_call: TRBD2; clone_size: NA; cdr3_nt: TGCAGTGCTGGGACTAGCGGGAGAACGGGCACAGATACGCAGTATTTT; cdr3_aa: CSAGTSGRTGTDTQYF
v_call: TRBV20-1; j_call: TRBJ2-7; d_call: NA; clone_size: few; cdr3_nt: TGCAGTGCTAGCAAAGCGGACTACGCAGTGCAGTACTTC; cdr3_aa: CSASKADYAVQYF
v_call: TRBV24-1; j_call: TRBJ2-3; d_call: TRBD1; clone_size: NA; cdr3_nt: TGTGCCACCAGTGAACCGGGACAGGGGGCAAGTACAGATACGCAGTATTTT; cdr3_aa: CATSEPGQGASTDTQYF
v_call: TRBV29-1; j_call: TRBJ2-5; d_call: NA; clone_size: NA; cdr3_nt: TGCAGCGCCACCGGGGCCCCAGAGACCCAGTACTTC; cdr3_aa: CSATGAPETQYF
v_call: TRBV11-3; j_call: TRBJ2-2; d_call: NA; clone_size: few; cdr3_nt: TGTGCCAGCAGCCCTAGGGTGAACACCGGGGAGCTGTTTTTT; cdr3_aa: CASSPRVNTGELFF
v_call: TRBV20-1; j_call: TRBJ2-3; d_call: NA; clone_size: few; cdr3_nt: TGCAGTGCTCTAAGCGTAGGTAGCACAGATACGCAGTATTTT; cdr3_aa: CSALSVGSTDTQYF
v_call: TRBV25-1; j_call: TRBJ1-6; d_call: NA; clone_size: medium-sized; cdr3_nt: TGTGCCAGCAGTGAATGGGGCAATTCACCCCTCCACTTT; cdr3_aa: CASSEWGNSPLHF
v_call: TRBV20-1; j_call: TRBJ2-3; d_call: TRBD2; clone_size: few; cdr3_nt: TGCAGTGCGACCGCTAGCGGGAGCACAGATACGCAGTATTTT; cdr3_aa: CSATASGSTDTQYF
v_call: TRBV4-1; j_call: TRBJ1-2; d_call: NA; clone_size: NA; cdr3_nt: TGCGCCAGCAGCCAGCAGGGAGGCGAGGGCTACACCTTC; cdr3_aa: CASSQQGGEGYTF
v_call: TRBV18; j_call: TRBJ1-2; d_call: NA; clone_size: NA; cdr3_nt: TGTGCCAGCTCACCAGAGACGGTTTATGGCTACACCTTC; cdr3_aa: CASSPETVYGYTF
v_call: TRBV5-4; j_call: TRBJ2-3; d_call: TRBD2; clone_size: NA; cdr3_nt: TGTGCCAGCAGCACGGGACTAGCGAGCACAGATACGCAGTATTTT; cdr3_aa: CASSTGLASTDTQYF
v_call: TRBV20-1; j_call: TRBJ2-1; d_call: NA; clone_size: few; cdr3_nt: TGCAGTGCTATCTTACGGGGGAATGAGCAGTTCTTC; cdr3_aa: CSAILRGNEQFF
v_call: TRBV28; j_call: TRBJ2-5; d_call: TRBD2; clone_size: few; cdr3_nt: TGTGCCAGCAGTGATGGGACTAGCGGGTACGGGGCCCAGTACTTC; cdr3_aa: CASSDGTSGYGAQYF
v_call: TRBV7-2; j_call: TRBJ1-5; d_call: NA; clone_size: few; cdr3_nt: TGTGCCAGCAGCTTCCAAGGCGGCAATCAGCCCCAGCATTTT; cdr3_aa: CASSFQGGNQPQHF
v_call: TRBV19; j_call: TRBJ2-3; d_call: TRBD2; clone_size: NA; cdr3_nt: TGTGCCAGTAGGAGCGGACTAGCGACAGATACGCAGTATTTT; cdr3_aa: CASRSGLATDTQYF
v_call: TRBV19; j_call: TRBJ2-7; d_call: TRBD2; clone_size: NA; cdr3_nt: TGTGCCAGTAGTACCCCTGGGCTAGCGGGTAGCTCCTACGAGCAGTACTTC; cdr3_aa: CASSTPGLAGSSYEQYF
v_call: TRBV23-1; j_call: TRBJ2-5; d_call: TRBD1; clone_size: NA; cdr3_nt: TGCGCCAGCAGTCTAAACACAGGGGAATTCAAAGAGACCCAGTACTTC; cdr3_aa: CASSLNTGEFKETQYF
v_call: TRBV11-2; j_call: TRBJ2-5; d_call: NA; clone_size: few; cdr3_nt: TGTGCCAGCGGGGTAGCAAGAGGAGAGACCCAGTACTTC; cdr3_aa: CASGVARGETQYF
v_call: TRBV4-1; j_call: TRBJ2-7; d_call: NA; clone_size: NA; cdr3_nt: TGCGCCAGCAGCCAAGAGGACCGCACCTACGAGCAGTACTTC; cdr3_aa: CASSQEDRTYEQYF
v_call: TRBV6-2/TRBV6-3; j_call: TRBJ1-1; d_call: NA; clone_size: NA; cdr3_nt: TGTGCCAGCAGTTACGATTTAAGGGGAGGCGACACTGAAGCTTTCTTT; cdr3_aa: CASSYDLRGGDTEAFF
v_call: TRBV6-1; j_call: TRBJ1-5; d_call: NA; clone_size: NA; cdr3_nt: TGTGCCAGCAGTGAGTATCAGCCCCAGCATTTT; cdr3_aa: CASSEYQPQHF
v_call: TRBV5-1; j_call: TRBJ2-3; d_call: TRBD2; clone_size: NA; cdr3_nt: TGCGCCAGCAGCCAGAGGACTAGCGGGAGCCCAGATACGCAGTATTTT; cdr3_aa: CASSQRTSGSPDTQYF
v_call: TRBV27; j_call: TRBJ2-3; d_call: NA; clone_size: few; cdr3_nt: TGTGCCAGCAGTTTATCTTCCAGCACAGATACGCAGTATTTT; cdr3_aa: CASSLSSSTDTQYF
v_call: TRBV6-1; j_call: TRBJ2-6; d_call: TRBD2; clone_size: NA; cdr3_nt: TGTGCCAGCAGTAGCGGGAGCTCTGGGGCCAACGTCCTGACTTTC; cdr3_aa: CASSSGSSGANVLTF
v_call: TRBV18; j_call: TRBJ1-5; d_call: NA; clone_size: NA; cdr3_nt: TGTGCCAGCTCATCGGGATTTAGCAATCAGCCCCAGCATTTT; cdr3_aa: CASSSGFSNQPQHF
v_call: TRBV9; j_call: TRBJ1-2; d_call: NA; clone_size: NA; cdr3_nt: TGTGCCAGCAGCCCCCCGGGGGTTGGCTATGGCTACACCTTC; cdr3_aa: CASSPPGVGYGYTF
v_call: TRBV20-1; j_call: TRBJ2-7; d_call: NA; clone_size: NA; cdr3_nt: TGCAGTGCTAGAGATTTTTTAGGGGGCTACGAGCAGTACTTC; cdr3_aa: CSARDFLGGYEQYF
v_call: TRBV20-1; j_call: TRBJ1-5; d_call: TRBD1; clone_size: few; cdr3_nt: TGCAGTGCTACGGGGACAGGGGGAGTTGGCAATCAGCCCCAGCATTTT; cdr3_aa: CSATGTGGVGNQPQHF
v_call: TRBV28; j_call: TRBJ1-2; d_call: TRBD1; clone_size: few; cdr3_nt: TGTGCCAGCAACTACAGGGGCGGGTTCTTCTATGGCTACACCTTC; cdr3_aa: CASNYRGGFFYGYTF
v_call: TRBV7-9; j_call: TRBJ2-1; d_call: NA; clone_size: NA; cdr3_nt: TGTGCCAGCAGCTTAGCGGATACTCCGTTCTTC; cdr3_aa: CASSLADTPFF
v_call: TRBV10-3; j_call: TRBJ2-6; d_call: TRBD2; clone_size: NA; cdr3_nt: TGTGCCATCAGTGGACGCGGACTAGCGGGAACTGGGGCCAACGTCCTGACTTTC; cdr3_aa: CAISGRGLAGTGANVLTF
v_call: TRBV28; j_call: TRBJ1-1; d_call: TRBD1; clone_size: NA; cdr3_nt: TGTGCCAGCATCAGGGACAGGGAAACTGAAGCTTTCTTT; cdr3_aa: CASIRDRETEAFF
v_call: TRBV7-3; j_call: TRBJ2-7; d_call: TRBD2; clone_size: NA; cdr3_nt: TGTGCCAGCAGCTTAACGTTGCGGGAGGCCCCACCTTTGGGGCAGTACTTC; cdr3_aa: CASSLTLREAPPLGQYF
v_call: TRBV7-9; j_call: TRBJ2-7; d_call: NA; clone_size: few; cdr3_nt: TGTGCCAGCACCCATCCAGGGGTCTCCTACGAGCAGTACTTC; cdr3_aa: CASTHPGVSYEQYF
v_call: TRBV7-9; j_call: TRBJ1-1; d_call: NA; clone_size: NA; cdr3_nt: TGTGCCAGCTGCGCAGGGTACACTGAAGCTTTCTTT; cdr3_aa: CASCAGYTEAFF
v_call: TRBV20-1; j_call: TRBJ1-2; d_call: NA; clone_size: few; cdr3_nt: TGCAGTGCTAGACTCAGTAAGAACAACTATGGCTACACCTTC; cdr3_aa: CSARLSKNNYGYTF